The 30 T cell receptor beta chains reported below all come from one sample, sequenced in a study of cytomegalovirus exposure and HLA in healthy donors. The PCR made use of 60 Vbeta and 13 Jbeta primers. TCRdb's copy holds only in-frame clones and misses some; the assay was immunoSEQ multiplex PCR. The sample yields 200,000 to 250,000 clones, about 81% seen once. The sample consisted of PBMCs. The receptors were gathered from a woman in her thirties or forties in good health and CMV-seropositive.

The chain recombines TRBV18 with TRBJ2-2, with D unclear. Trimming removed 4 bases at V and 4 bases at J, with 13 bases between. The CDR3 spans 15 residues. Per the germline V gene, CDR1 is KGHSH and CDR2 is LQKENI. The CDR3 DNA reads as TGTGCCAGCTCACGAGAAGAAGAGATCACCGGGGAGCTGTTTTTT. Translating it yields CASSREEEITGELFF.

The chain couples TRBV5-6 to TRBJ2-7; TRBD1 aligns across 9 bases. The length of the CDR3 is 14 residues. Germline loops: CDR1 SGHDT, CDR2 YYEEEE. J lost 6 bases, V lost 4 bases, and 8 bases had no gene match. CDR3 in DNA: TGTGCCAGCAGCCCCGGGACAGGGTTTACCGAGCAGTACTTC. It specifies CASSPGTGFTEQYF.

The V and J genes are TRBV7-2 and TRBJ1-5; D unresolved. This CDR3 comprises 16 residues. The V gene's germline CDR1 is SGHTA and CDR2 FQGNSA. The ends were cut back, 3 bases at V and 5 bases at J, with 17 bases in the middle. DNA for the CDR3: TGTGCCAGCAGCTTTATGGCGGCAGCCAGCTATCAGCCCCAGCATTTT. Protein sequence: CASSFMAAASYQPQHF.

The rearrangement links TRBV19 to TRBJ1-1; unclear D gene. V lost 4 bases and J 1 base, leaving 4 bases between the germline ends. The CDR3 is 12 residues long. Germline CDR1 LNHDA, CDR2 SQIVND (reference sequence). The CDR3 region is CASSNRNTEAFF. In nucleotides, the CDR3 is TGTGCCAGTAGTAACAGGAACACTGAAGCTTTCTTT.

This clone was seen only a few times. The V and J genes are TRBV7-9 and TRBJ2-3; D gene ambiguous. V was pared by 1 base and J by 8 bases, with 7 bases between. Germline V CDR1 and CDR2: SEHNR, FQNEAQ (reference sequence). The CDR3 has 12 residues. This CDR3 reads CASSLERSTQYF. The CDR3, as DNA: TGTGCCAGCAGCTTAGAAAGGAGTACGCAGTATTTT.

The genes are TRBV6-6 and TRBJ1-4, with D perhaps matching TRBD1 (6 bases). V was clipped by 6 bases and J by 0 bases, with 14 bases between them. This CDR3 has 16 amino acids. Germline CDR1 MNHNY, CDR2 SVGAGI (reference sequence). The CDR3 region has the DNA TGTGCCAGCAGGCATGGGACACTTGCAACTAATGAAAAACTGTTTTTT. As protein: CASRHGTLATNEKLFF.

This chain joins TRBV7-9 and TRBJ2-1; D unresolved. The CDR3 loop spans 14 amino acids. With 0 bases removed from V and 7 bases from J, the gap between germline ends came to 10 bases. Looked up from germline, CDR1 is SEHNR and CDR2 is FQNEAQ (reference sequence). The CDR3 DNA reads as TGTGCCAGCAGCTTAGCGCGCCCCCCGAATGAGCAGTTCTTC. It yields the protein CASSLARPPNEQFF.

V and J are TRBV19 and TRBJ1-3; maybe TRBD1 (6 bases). Trimming cost V 3 bases and J 3 bases, with 12 bases left between them. The CDR3 sequence is 15 residues long. Germline V gene data show CDR1 as LNHDA and CDR2 as SQIVND (reference sequence). The CDR3 is CASSMGTWFGNTIYF. CDR3 coding DNA: TGTGCCAGTAGTATGGGGACATGGTTTGGAAACACCATATATTTT.

This clone is a singleton in its sample. The chain combines TRBV6-5 with TRBJ1-4, with a tentative D call TRBD1 (6 bases). V was clipped by 0 bases and J by 5 bases, with 10 bases between them. The CDR3 is 15 residues long. The germline CDR1 and CDR2 sequences are MNHEY and SVGAGI. The CDR3 loop reads CASSYSGGENEKLFF. CDR3 nucleotide sequence: TGTGCCAGCAGTTACTCAGGGGGGGAGAATGAAAAACTGTTTTTT.

This clone was seen a few times. This chain links TRBV7-5 with TRBJ1-1; the tabulated D call, TRBD1, remains unverified against the DNA. TRBV7-5 constitutes a pseudogene. This CDR3 is 16 amino acids long. As DNA, the CDR3 is TGTGTCAGAAGCTTATCGTTAGGGGCTCTGAACACTGAAGCTTTCTTT. It encodes CVRSLSLGALNTEAFF.

V is TRBV18 and J is TRBJ1-3, with 11 bases aligning to TRBD1. Trimming cost V 3 bases and J 2 bases; bases outside gene matches: 3. CDR1 KGHSH and CDR2 LQKENI come from the germline V gene. This CDR3 region has 16 residues. The CDR3 DNA follows: TGTGCCAGCTCACCCTCGGGACAGGGGGCTGGAAACACCATATATTTT. Amino acids: CASSPSGQGAGNTIYF.

CDR3 region: CASSPVDRGPYEQYF. CDR3 bases: TGTGCCAGCTCACCCGTAGACAGGGGGCCGTACGAGCAGTACTTC. The chain joins TRBV18 to TRBJ2-7, with 10 bases identical to TRBD1. Germline V gene data show CDR1 as KGHSH and CDR2 as LQKENI. This CDR3 has 15 residues. V dropped 3 bases and J dropped 4; count of bases not matched to a gene: 6.

This clone was counted once. This chain joins TRBV27 and TRBJ2-5; tentative D call: TRBD2 (6 bases). The germline V and J ends were trimmed by 6 bases and 0 bases, with 20 bases remaining between them. This CDR3 comprises 17 residues. CDR1 and CDR2 from the germline V gene are MNHEY and SMNVEV (reference sequence). The DNA for the CDR3 is TGTGCCAGCAGCCTCCTCGGAGGGGCCAGGTACCAAGAGACCCAGTACTTC. It codes for CASSLLGGARYQETQYF.

This rearrangement joins TRBV11-3 to TRBJ2-5, with 8 bases aligning to TRBD1. Germline V CDR1 and CDR2: SGHNT, YENEEA. The CDR3 is made up of 14 amino acids. With V trimmed by 7 bases and J by 2 bases, 6 bases remained unmatched. The CDR3 DNA reads as TGTGCCAGCAATTCGCGGACAGGGCAAGAGACCCAGTACTTC. It specifies CASNSRTGQETQYF.

The genes are TRBV30 and TRBJ2-3; 11 bases agree with TRBD2. Germline loops: CDR1 GTSNPN, CDR2 SVGIG (reference sequence). The CDR3 contains 16 residues. J gave up 2 bases and V 7 bases, and 11 bases lay outside the gene matches. In nucleotides, the CDR3 is TGTGCCTCCCGGACTAGCGGGCAATTTCCCACAGATACGCAGTATTTT. It translates to CASRTSGQFPTDTQYF.

V usage is TRBV11-1 and J usage is TRBJ2-3; the D gene is possibly TRBD1 (5 bases). Germline V gives CDR1 SGHAT, CDR2 FQDESV (reference sequence). Trimming pared 1 base from V and 1 base from J, leaving 12 bases between. This CDR3 is 16 amino acids long. CDR3 nucleotide sequence: TGTGCCAGCAGCTTAGGGCTCAGGGTAGGCACAGATACGCAGTATTTT. Protein sequence: CASSLGLRVGTDTQYF.

The CDR3 nucleotides read TGTGCCTGGAGTCGCGGGACGGAGAATTCACCCCTCCACTTT. This gives the protein CAWSRGTENSPLHF. V usage is TRBV30 and J usage is TRBJ1-6, with D tentatively TRBD1 (5 bases). Trimming pared 2 bases from V and 7 bases from J, leaving 12 bases between. CDR1 GTSNPN and CDR2 SVGIG come from the germline V gene (reference sequence). This CDR3 spans 14 amino acids.

The V and J genes are TRBV19 and TRBJ1-3; D unresolved. Trimming cost V 3 bases and J 0 bases, with 9 bases left between them. Germline V gene sequence: CDR1 LNHDA, CDR2 SQIVND (reference sequence). This CDR3 is built from 15 residues. The CDR3 here is CASSISGSSGNTIYF. The CDR3 DNA sequence: TGTGCCAGTAGTATTTCCGGGAGCTCTGGAAACACCATATATTTT. Full variable domain (remainder filled in from reference TRBV19 and TRBJ1-3): DGGITQSPKYLFRKEGQNVTLSCEQNLNHDAMYWYRQDPGQGLRLIYYSQIVNDFQKGDIAEGYSVSREKKESFPLTVTSAQKNPTAFYLCASSISGSSGNTIYFGEGSWLTVV.

The CDR3 region has the DNA TGTGCCAGCAAGGGGCCCCTTTCCCACGAGCAGTACTTC. Residues: CASKGPLSHEQYF. The chain joins TRBV5-6 to TRBJ2-7, with a tentative D call TRBD1 (5 bases). There are 13 residues in the CDR3. Germline CDR1 and CDR2: SGHDT and YYEEEE. Trimming left V 6 bases short and J 5 bases short, with 15 bases between.

DNA of the CDR3: TGCGCCAGCAGCCAAGAAGGACTAGCGGGAGATACGCAGTATTTT. Its protein product is CASSQEGLAGDTQYF. V and J are TRBV4-3 and TRBJ2-3, with 11 nucleotides matching TRBD2. V lost 0 bases to trimming and J lost 5 bases; unmatched junction nucleotides: 1. This CDR3 comprises 15 residues. Germline lookup yields CDR1 LGHNA and CDR2 YSLEER.

The gene calls are TRBV28 and TRBJ1-1; TRBD1 agrees at 8 bases. The CDR3 spans 14 residues. Germline V gene sequence: CDR1 MDHEN, CDR2 SYDVKM. Trimming at V came to 6 bases and at J to 4 bases, leaving 7 bases not matched to a gene. The CDR3 is CASRLSDRGTEAFF. CDR3 nucleotides: TGTGCCAGCAGGTTAAGCGACAGGGGCACTGAAGCTTTCTTT.

The J gene is TRBJ2-1, the V gene TRBV4-3; D gene uncertain. Trimming shortened V by 3 bases and J by 4 bases, and 13 bases separated the two germline ends. Germline V gene sequence: CDR1 LGHNA, CDR2 YSLEER. CDR3 length: 15 amino acids. The CDR3 is CASSHRRNGYNEQFF. For the CDR3, the DNA is TGCGCCAGCAGCCACCGTAGGAACGGGTACAATGAGCAGTTCTTC.

The gene calls are TRBV19 and TRBJ1-2, with a tentative D call TRBD1 (5 bases). Deletions cut 5 bases from V and 4 bases from J, with 14 bases between. CDR1 LNHDA and CDR2 SQIVND come from the germline V gene (reference sequence). This CDR3 spans 14 amino acids. CDR3 nucleotides: TGTGCCAGTAGTTTAAGACAGCCACCCTATGGCTACACCTTC. This encodes CASSLRQPPYGYTF.

The V and J genes are TRBV6-5 and TRBJ1-1, with D unclear. Germline CDR1 reads MNHEY; CDR2 reads SVGAGI. The germline V and J ends were trimmed by 2 bases and 8 bases, with 12 bases remaining between them. The CDR3 runs to 13 residues. The CDR3 spells CASSYPDRVEAFF. DNA for the CDR3: TGTGCCAGCAGTTACCCCGACCGGGTGGAAGCTTTCTTT.

The chain joins TRBV27 to TRBJ2-7, with 9 bases fitting TRBD1. The CDR3 consists of 16 residues. Germline V lookup: CDR1 MNHEY, CDR2 SMNVEV (reference sequence). Trimming removed 8 bases from V and 5 bases from J; junction bases left unmatched: 16. As DNA, the CDR3 is TGTGCCAGCCCCCGAATAGTTACAGGGGGCCCCGACGAGCAGTACTTC. Translated: CASPRIVTGGPDEQYF.

A single count supports this clone. The genes are TRBV5-4 and TRBJ2-7, with a tentative D call TRBD2 (5 bases). V was pared by 4 bases and J by 1 base, with 9 bases between. The CDR3 runs 13 residues. Germline lookup yields CDR1 SGHNT and CDR2 YYREEE (reference sequence). The CDR3 nucleotides are TGTGCCAGCAGCCCCACGGGGTCCTACGAGCAGTACTTC. Amino acid sequence: CASSPTGSYEQYF.

This clone has just one count. This chain joins TRBV5-1 and TRBJ2-7; 9 nucleotides agree with TRBD1. The germline V gene has CDR1 SGHRS and CDR2 YFSETQ. The trim removed 3 bases at V and 3 bases at J, leaving 4 bases unmatched. The length of the CDR3 is 14 residues. The CDR3 DNA reads as TGCGCCAGCAGCTCCCTGACAGGGGGCTACGAGCAGTACTTC. This sequence encodes CASSSLTGGYEQYF.

The J gene is TRBJ2-5, the V gene TRBV28, with 8 nucleotides matching TRBD1. The length of the CDR3 is 14 residues. Trimming at V came to 3 bases and at J to 5 bases, leaving 5 bases not matched to a gene. Germline values: CDR1 MDHEN, CDR2 SYDVKM. The CDR3 sequence is CASSLDRASETQYF. The CDR3 DNA sequence: TGTGCCAGCAGTTTGGACAGGGCCAGTGAGACCCAGTACTTC.

Concerning this clone itself: Other DNA sequences from this sample encode an identical CDR3 as well. The chain employs TRBV19 and TRBJ1-5; 7 nucleotides line up with TRBD1. Germline CDR1 reads LNHDA; CDR2 reads SQIVND (reference sequence). V dropped 4 bases and J dropped 2; count of bases not matched to a gene: 2. The CDR3 has 14 residues. The CDR3: CASSTTGGNQPQHF. The DNA for the CDR3 is TGTGCCAGTAGTACTACAGGGGGCAATCAGCCCCAGCATTTT.

V and J are TRBV28 and TRBJ2-3; 10 bases line up with TRBD2. The CDR3 is 17 residues long. Trimming cost V 5 bases and J 3 bases; bases outside gene matches: 11. Germline lookup yields CDR1 MDHEN and CDR2 SYDVKM. The CDR3 DNA follows: TGTGCCAGCAGTCCACTGACCGTAGCGGGAGGTACAGATACGCAGTATTTT. It is translated as CASSPLTVAGGTDTQYF. Full variable domain (outside the CDR3, taken from reference TRBV28 and TRBJ2-3): DVKVTQSSRYLVKRTGEKVFLECVQDMDHENMFWYRQDPGLGLRLIYFSYDVKMKEKGDIPEGYSVSREKKERFSLILESASTNQTSMYLCASSPLTVAGGTDTQYFGPGTRLTVL.